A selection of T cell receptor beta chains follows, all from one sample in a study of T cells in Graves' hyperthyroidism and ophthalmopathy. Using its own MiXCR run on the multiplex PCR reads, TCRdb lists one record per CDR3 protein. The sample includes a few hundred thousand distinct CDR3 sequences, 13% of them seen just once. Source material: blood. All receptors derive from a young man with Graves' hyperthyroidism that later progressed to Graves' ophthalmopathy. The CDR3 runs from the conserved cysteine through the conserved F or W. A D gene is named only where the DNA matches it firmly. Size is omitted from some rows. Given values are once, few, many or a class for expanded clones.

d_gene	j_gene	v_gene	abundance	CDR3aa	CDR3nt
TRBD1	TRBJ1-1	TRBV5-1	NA	CASSLQGESEAFF	TGCGCCAGCAGCTTACAGGGGGAGAGTGAAGCTTTCTTT
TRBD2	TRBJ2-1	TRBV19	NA	CASSIAGGLSYNEQFF	TGTGCCAGTAGTATTGCGGGGGGGCTCTCCTACAATGAGCAGTTCTTC
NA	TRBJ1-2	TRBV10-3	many	CAISDRANGYTF	TGTGCCATCAGTGACAGGGCAAATGGCTACACCTTC
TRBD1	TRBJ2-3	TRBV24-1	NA	CATSDRDRFTDTQYF	TGTGCCACCAGTGATAGGGACAGGTTCACAGATACGCAGTATTTT
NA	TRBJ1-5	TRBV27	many	CASSFAPSQPQHF	TGTGCCAGCAGCTTTGCCCCGAGTCAGCCCCAGCATTTT
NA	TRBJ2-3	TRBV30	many	CAWSVMETGDTQYF	TGTGCCTGGAGTGTCATGGAGACGGGAGATACGCAGTATTTT
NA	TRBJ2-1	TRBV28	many	CASSLEGRGEQFF	TGTGCCAGCAGTTTAGAGGGGCGAGGGGAGCAGTTCTTC
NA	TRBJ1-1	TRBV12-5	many	CASGSSTEAFF	TGTGCTAGTGGTTCCAGCACTGAAGCTTTCTTT
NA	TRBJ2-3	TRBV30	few	CASRIDTQYF	TGTGCCTCCCGGATAGATACGCAGTATTTT
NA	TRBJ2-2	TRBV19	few	CASRLYRVGTGELFF	TGTGCCAGTAGACTTTACAGGGTAGGCACCGGGGAGCTGTTTTTT
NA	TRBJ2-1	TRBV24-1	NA	CATSDFRRGGVEQFF	TGTGCCACCAGTGATTTCCGTCGTGGTGGAGTTGAGCAGTTCTTC
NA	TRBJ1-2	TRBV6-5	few	CASSYSPGGPNYGYTF	TGTGCCAGCAGTTACTCCCCGGGGGGACCAAACTATGGCTACACCTTC
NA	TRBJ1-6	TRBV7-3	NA	CASSPGESSPLHF	TGTGCCAGCAGCCCCGGTGAGAGTTCACCCCTCCACTTT
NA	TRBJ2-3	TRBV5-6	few	CASRGSTDTQYF	TGTGCCAGCCGGGGAAGCACAGATACGCAGTATTTT
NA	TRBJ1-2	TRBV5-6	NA	CASSLVGGPYGYTF	TGTGCCAGCAGCTTGGTTGGGGGGCCCTATGGCTACACCTTC
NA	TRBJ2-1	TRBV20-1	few	CSARTREQYNEQFF	TGCAGTGCTAGGACCAGGGAACAATACAATGAGCAGTTCTTC
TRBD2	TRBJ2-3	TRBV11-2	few	CASRGRTSRRDTQYF	TGTGCCAGCAGGGGCCGGACTAGCCGCCGGGATACGCAGTATTTT
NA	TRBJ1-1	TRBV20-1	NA	CSARDTKRGPEAFF	TGCAGTGCTAGAGATACAAAGAGGGGCCCTGAAGCTTTCTTT
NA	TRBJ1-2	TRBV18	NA	CASSPRTPGGYTF	TGTGCCAGCTCACCTAGGACGCCGGGGGGCTACACCTTC